This TCR beta chain was retrieved from a study of blood T cell repertoires in COVID-19. Study at large: Specimens from acute and convalescent COVID-19 originated in the United States, Italy and Spain.

In the authors' workflow: Reference gene primer amplification yielded estimated nucleated cell counts. The data were produced by immunoSEQ multiplex PCR, yet TCRdb's version contains in-frame clones alone and is incomplete. V, J and clone size derive from that table, while D and trimming were established from the DNA sequence. The sample has around 360,000 clones, approximately 87% seen once. The CDR3 has 15 amino acids. The germline gives CDR1 MNHEY, CDR2 SMNVEV (reference sequence). The V and J ends lost 5 bases and 4 bases, in that order; junction bases with no gene match: 8. Which cohort a participant joined came from the clinical history participants gave.

The source material was PBMCs or T cells enriched from blood (not recorded which). This chain joins TRBV27 and TRBJ2-5, with 9 positions matching TRBD1. The TCR originated in a man aged 40-50 years in a cohort exposed to, infected with or recovered from COVID-19 (not recorded which). CDR3 region: CASSVNRGLRETQYF. For the CDR3, the DNA is TGTGCCAGCAGTGTTAACAGGGGGCTACGAGAGACCCAGTACTTC.